These 15 T cell receptor beta chains share one sample of origin, sequenced in a study of T cell changes during pregnancy in multiple sclerosis. Generated by immunoSEQ multiplex PCR, the TCRdb table keeps only in-frame clones and is missing some. The table includes under 35,000 clones, around 94% detected once. Specimen: CD4+ T cells from peripheral blood mononuclear cells, collected in the first trimester of pregnancy. The receptors were sampled from a female donor with multiple sclerosis, enrolled in a pregnancy study.

CDR3 residues: CASSLGHLTGELFF. The CDR3 region has the DNA TGTGCCAGCAGCTTAGGACACCTGACCGGGGAGCTGTTTTTT. V usage is TRBV7-6 and J usage is TRBJ2-2; D remains ambiguous. V lost 1 base to trimming and J lost 5 bases, with 8 bases between them. The CDR3 runs to 14 residues. CDR1 is SGHVS and CDR2 is FNYEAQ in the germline V gene. The whole variable domain, filled in from reference TRBV7-6 and TRBJ2-2, reads GAGVSQSPRYKVTKRGQDVALRCDPISGHVSLYWYRQALGQGPEFLTYFNYEAQQDKSGLPNDRFSAERPEGSISTLTIQRTEQRDSAMYRCASSLGHLTGELFFGEGSRLTVL.

The gene calls are TRBV19 and TRBJ1-1, with no clear D. Germline V gene lookup returns CDR1 LNHDA and CDR2 SQIVND (reference sequence). With 5 bases removed from V and 7 bases from J, the gap between germline ends came to 8 bases. The CDR3 is 11 amino acids. The chain's CDR3 is CASSARDEAFF. The CDR3, as DNA: TGTGCCAGTAGTGCTCGGGATGAAGCTTTCTTT.

The chain couples TRBV6-1 to TRBJ1-4, with 12 nucleotides matching TRBD1. CDR1 and CDR2 from the germline V gene are MNHNS and SASEGT. The CDR3 runs 15 residues. The V segment lost 3 bases and the J segment 8 bases; nucleotides outside the gene matches: 4. CDR3: CASSDPGQGAEKLFF. The CDR3 bases are TGTGCCAGCAGTGACCCGGGACAGGGGGCCGAAAAACTGTTTTTT.

The rearrangement joins TRBV7-2 to TRBJ2-3; D not certain. CDR3 length equals 15 residues. CDR1 SGHTA and CDR2 FQGNSA come from the germline V gene. The V end was cut by 1 base, the J end by 1 base, with 9 bases between. The DNA of the CDR3 is TGTGCCAGCAGCTTAGTATCTCCAGGCACAGATACGCAGTATTTT. Translated, it gives CASSLVSPGTDTQYF.

The V gene is TRBV29-1, the J gene TRBJ1-2; D is unresolved. V was cut by 1 base and J by 7 bases, with 7 bases left in between. Germline V gives CDR1 SQVTM, CDR2 ANQGSEA. The CDR3 totals 11 residues. The CDR3 coding sequence is TGCAGCGTTGAAGGGGCCGGTGGCTACACCTTC. Amino acid sequence: CSVEGAGGYTF.

This chain links TRBV7-6 with TRBJ1-1, with TRBD1 as a possible D gene (6 bases). Germline loops: CDR1 SGHVS, CDR2 FNYEAQ. Trimming took off 5 bases at V and 5 bases at J, with 9 bases between the two ends. This CDR3 has 12 residues. The CDR3 bases are TGTGCCAGCAGCCCCGGGACAACTGAAGCTTTCTTT. Its protein is CASSPGTTEAFF. Supplemented by reference TRBV7-6 and TRBJ1-1, the full variable domain reads GAGVSQSPRYKVTKRGQDVALRCDPISGHVSLYWYRQALGQGPEFLTYFNYEAQQDKSGLPNDRFSAERPEGSISTLTIQRTEQRDSAMYRCASSPGTTEAFFGQGTRLTVV.

V usage is TRBV7-6 and J usage is TRBJ1-4, with TRBD1 matching over 10 bases. The CDR3 spans 14 residues. Losses at the gene ends were 8 bases for V and 7 bases for J; bases not matched to a gene: 7. The V gene's germline CDR1 is SGHVS and CDR2 FNYEAQ. CDR3 coding DNA: TGTGCCAGCGGGGACAGGGGTGGAAGTGAAAAACTGTTTTTT. The encoded protein is CASGDRGGSEKLFF.

The J gene is TRBJ2-6, the V gene TRBV7-3; D may be TRBD1 (5 bases). Deletions cut 1 base from V and 4 bases from J, with 8 bases between. The germline V gene encodes CDR1 SGHTA and CDR2 FQGTGA. The CDR3 covers 15 residues. The CDR3 loop is CASSLRGEGANVLTF. Written as DNA, the CDR3 is TGTGCCAGCAGCTTAAGGGGCGAAGGGGCCAACGTCCTGACTTTC.

This clone occurred a few times. The chain couples TRBV5-1 to TRBJ1-1; 7 bases match TRBD1. Looked up from germline, CDR1 is SGHRS and CDR2 is YFSETQ. This CDR3 has 15 amino acids. The ends lost 4 bases at V and 5 bases at J; junction bases unmatched: 11. CDR3 sequence: CASSPSGQRRTEAFF. Here the CDR3 DNA reads TGCGCCAGCAGCCCCTCGGGACAGCGTAGAACTGAAGCTTTCTTT.

The V and J genes are TRBV5-4 and TRBJ1-2; 9 bases align to TRBD1. The germline gives CDR1 SGHNT, CDR2 YYREEE (reference sequence). The ends lost 0 bases at V and 0 bases at J; junction bases unmatched: 0. The CDR3 extends over 15 amino acids. The CDR3 loop reads CASSLGTGANYGYTF. DNA of the CDR3: TGTGCCAGCAGCTTGGGGACAGGGGCTAACTATGGCTACACCTTC.

CDR3 amino acids: CASSQDRNRRVGADTEAFF. The CDR3 DNA sequence: TGCGCCAGCAGCCAAGATAGGAACCGCAGGGTGGGGGCGGACACTGAAGCTTTCTTT. This chain links TRBV4-1 with TRBJ1-1; D possibly corresponds to TRBD1 (6 bases). Trimming cost V 0 bases and J 3 bases, with 23 bases left between them. CDR3 length: 19 amino acids. Germline-derived CDR1 and CDR2 are MGHRA and YSYEKL.

The CDR3 protein is CASSSLAGYEQYF. The DNA for the CDR3 is TGTGCCAGCAGCTCCCTAGCGGGCTACGAGCAGTACTTC. This sequence joins TRBV7-2 and TRBJ2-7, with 8 nucleotides matching TRBD2. Per germline, CDR1 SGHTA and CDR2 FQGNSA. The CDR3 runs 13 residues. V gave up 4 bases and J gave up 3 bases; unmatched junction bases: 2. Using reference TRBV7-2 and TRBJ2-7 for the parts outside the CDR3, the full variable domain is GAGVSQSPSNKVTEKGKDVELRCDPISGHTALYWYRQSLGQGLEFLIYFQGNSAPDKSGLPSDRFSAERTGGSVSTLTIQRTQQEDSAVYLCASSSLAGYEQYFGPGTRLTVT.

The chain recombines TRBV6-1 with TRBJ2-5; tentatively, D is TRBD2 (6 bases). Germline V lookup: CDR1 MNHNS, CDR2 SASEGT. The ends were cut back, 1 base at V and 4 bases at J, with 7 bases in the middle. The CDR3 covers 13 residues. The CDR3, as DNA: TGTGCCAGCAGTGAAGTGGGGGGAGAGACCCAGTACTTC. This translates into CASSEVGGETQYF.

V is TRBV19 and J is TRBJ1-5; 8 bases are shared with TRBD1. Germline trimming cut 9 bases from V and 1 base from J; bases unmatched to any gene: 8. The CDR3 contains 15 residues. The germline V gene has CDR1 LNHDA and CDR2 SQIVND (reference sequence). CDR3 DNA sequence: TGTGCCAGCCAATTTTGGACAGGGAGCAATCAGCCCCAGCATTTT. Translating gives CASQFWTGSNQPQHF.

The J gene is TRBJ1-2, the V gene TRBV7-2; TRBD1 might be the D (5 bases). Germline CDR1 is SGHTA and CDR2 is FQGNSA. Deletions cut 3 bases from V and 4 bases from J, with 12 bases between. The CDR3 spans 14 residues. This chain's CDR3 is CASSFRSQGYGYTF. For the CDR3, the DNA is TGTGCCAGCAGCTTCCGATCCCAGGGCTATGGCTACACCTTC.